This entry features one TCR beta chain sequence. This sample is part of a study of HIV-infected patients and healthy controls. Each CDR3 protein gets one entry after TCRdb re-called the 5' RACE reads with MiXCR. The repertoire holds some 67,000 distinct CDR3 sequences, with 16% as singletons. With 4 bases removed from V and 9 bases from J, the gap between germline ends came to 16 bases. This CDR3 has 14 amino acids. Germline V gene data show CDR1 as LGHNA and CDR2 as YSLEER. The origin of this receptor is a human donor in good health. The chain uses TRBV4-3 and TRBJ2-1; tentatively, D is TRBD1 or TRBD2 (5 bases each). The sample comprised CD4+ T cells from blood. CDR3 DNA: TGCGCCAGCAGCCGAGGGGCCCAGACGGGTGAGCAGTTCTTC. It translates to CASSRGAQTGEQFF.